This is a list of T cell receptor beta chains from one sample in a study of blood T cell repertoires in COVID-19. The assay was immunoSEQ multiplex PCR, and TCRdb's table has in-frame clones only and misses some. The table has a few hundred thousand clones, roughly 84% seen once. Sequenced: PBMCs or T cells enriched from blood (not recorded which). Receptors originate from a middle-aged man who had recovered from COVID-19. Both conserved end residues are part of each CDR3.

V gene,J gene,CDR3 protein
TRBV27,TRBJ1-6,CASSLHQGNSPLHF
TRBV19,TRBJ1-2,CASRPGQGAGYTF
TRBV6-5,TRBJ2-1,CASSYPGLANNEQFF
TRBV12-3/TRBV12-4,TRBJ1-1,CASSYRAEAFF
TRBV2,TRBJ2-2,CASNLAGIGELFF
TRBV19,TRBJ1-3,CATDRVSGNTIYF
TRBV5-1,TRBJ2-5,CASSVSGRAGETQYF
TRBV24-1,TRBJ1-2,CATSEDRDYGYTF
TRBV18,TRBJ2-3,CASSPATGGITDTQYF
TRBV19,TRBJ2-5,CASSILGSQETQYF
TRBV5-1,TRBJ2-7,CASSSTGGSYEQYF
TRBV19,TRBJ1-5,CASRNRQGVDINQPQHF
TRBV2,TRBJ2-5,CASSEGRHVPGTQYF
TRBV28,TRBJ1-6,CASSQRGPVSYNSPLHF
TRBV5-1,TRBJ2-7,CASSLAPIAAGGTYEQYF
TRBV6-1,TRBJ2-2,CASSEAQASGTGELFF
TRBV9,TRBJ2-3,CASSAASGSYTQYF